Listed below are T cell receptor beta chains from one sample, sequenced in a study of T-cell reconstitution after alpha-beta-depleted transplantation in children. Each CDR3 protein gets one entry after TCRdb re-called the PCR reads with MiXCR. This sample has fewer than 750,000 distinct CDR3 sequences; roughly 23% occur once, and the top ten carry roughly 13%. This specimen consisted of PBMCs, mostly from graft donor cells, obtained 360 days after TCRalphabeta/CD19-depleted stem cell transplant. The receptors were gathered from a boy younger than two who had a stem cell transplant for acute myeloid leukemia, so the T cells may come from the graft donor. The conserved cysteine and the conserved F or W are not part of the CDR3 here.

J gene: TRBJ2-1; CDR3 length: 14; V gene: TRBV4-3; CDR3 protein: ASSQDQGQGAYEQF
J gene: TRBJ2-1; CDR3 length: 13; V gene: TRBV5-1; CDR3 protein: ASSLRGGKSNEQF
J gene: TRBJ2-1; CDR3 length: 12; V gene: TRBV20-1; CDR3 protein: SARTGGNYNEQF
J gene: TRBJ2-4; CDR3 length: 17; V gene: TRBV2; CDR3 protein: ASKRTLLDGRLAKNIQY
J gene: TRBJ2-1; CDR3 length: 14; V gene: TRBV12-3/TRBV12-4; CDR3 protein: ASSPTSPPSYNEQF
J gene: TRBJ1-1; CDR3 length: 13; V gene: TRBV12-3/TRBV12-4; CDR3 protein: ASSLTDRMNTEAF
J gene: TRBJ1-6; CDR3 length: 14; V gene: TRBV14; CDR3 protein: ASSQVTGGYNSPLH
J gene: TRBJ1-2; CDR3 length: 12; V gene: TRBV5-4; CDR3 protein: ASTKGGQGHGYT
J gene: TRBJ2-4; CDR3 length: 15; V gene: TRBV7-2; CDR3 protein: ASSPSRQGLNGNIQY
J gene: TRBJ2-2; CDR3 length: 13; V gene: TRBV4-3; CDR3 protein: ASSQDRSVPGELF
J gene: TRBJ2-3; CDR3 length: 11; V gene: TRBV12-3/TRBV12-4; CDR3 protein: ASILQGYDTQY
J gene: TRBJ2-2; CDR3 length: 14; V gene: TRBV20-1; CDR3 protein: SARDRAGGFTGELF
J gene: TRBJ1-5; CDR3 length: 13; V gene: TRBV6-1; CDR3 protein: ASRIGQGAWAPQH
J gene: TRBJ2-5; CDR3 length: 14; V gene: TRBV7-2; CDR3 protein: ASSSNARGVQETQY
J gene: TRBJ1-1; CDR3 length: 9; V gene: TRBV20-1; CDR3 protein: SAPWDRKAF
J gene: TRBJ2-3; CDR3 length: 14; V gene: TRBV7-2; CDR3 protein: ASSIPGTSGGLTQY
J gene: TRBJ1-3; CDR3 length: 14; V gene: TRBV4-1; CDR3 protein: ASSQAGRRSGNTIY
J gene: TRBJ2-1; CDR3 length: 13; V gene: TRBV7-2; CDR3 protein: ASSHLAPRKGEQF
J gene: TRBJ2-3; CDR3 length: 10; V gene: TRBV11-2; CDR3 protein: ACGQGSDTQY
J gene: TRBJ1-5; CDR3 length: 15; V gene: TRBV28; CDR3 protein: ASISQGPPRSNQPQH
J gene: TRBJ2-7; CDR3 length: 12; V gene: TRBV10-3; CDR3 protein: AISESAGKFEQY
J gene: TRBJ2-5; CDR3 length: 13; V gene: TRBV7-9; CDR3 protein: ASSHQARVQETQY
J gene: TRBJ1-1; CDR3 length: 12; V gene: TRBV15; CDR3 protein: ATSVQGAGTEAF
J gene: TRBJ2-7; CDR3 length: 15; V gene: TRBV7-2; CDR3 protein: ASSPLALAGGPREQY